This entry lists 2 T cell receptor beta chains sequenced from one sample in a study of T-cell reconstitution after alpha-beta-depleted transplantation in children. Unique molecular identifiers were incorporated when the TCRbeta library was constructed. TCRdb re-derived calls from the PCR reads in MiXCR, one entry per CDR3 protein. Altogether a few hundred thousand distinct CDR3 sequences are present, 27% being singletons, with the ten largest covering approximately 39%. This material consisted of PBMCs, taken before TCRalphabeta/CD19-depleted stem cell transplant. These receptors were collected from a boy younger than two with Wiskott-Aldrich syndrome, due to receive a stem cell transplant.

The CDR3: CASSSGGLNEQYF. The CDR3 DNA follows: TGTGCCAGCAGTTCAGGGGGCCTCAACGAGCAGTACTTC. The genes are TRBV28 and TRBJ2-7; 8 positions agree with TRBD1. The CDR3 has 13 amino acids. The V segment lost 4 bases and the J segment 5 bases; nucleotides outside the gene matches: 4. Germline lookup yields CDR1 MDHEN and CDR2 SYDVKM.

This clonotype was detected once. The chain employs TRBV27 and TRBJ1-1; D is perhaps TRBD1 (5 bases). Trimming shortened V by 0 bases and J by 5 bases, and 10 bases separated the two germline ends. Germline V CDR1 and CDR2: MNHEY, SMNVEV (reference sequence). This CDR3 region has 14 residues. CDR3 loop: CASSLSLRETEAFF. The CDR3 DNA reads TGTGCCAGCAGTTTATCGCTCAGGGAGACTGAAGCTTTCTTT.